This T cell receptor (beta chain) appears in the sequencing data of a study of blood T cells in healthy people across ages. Study conclusions and caveats: It was the long-lived donors that had more naive CD4+ cells and higher diversity than aged donors.

The ends were cut back, 2 bases at V and 0 bases at J, with 14 bases in the middle. The germline gives CDR1 DFQATT, CDR2 SNEGSKA (reference sequence). This CDR3 comprises 16 residues. For this clonotype: The antigen is undetermined.

PCR was performed a second time for roughly 7 to 12 cycles using a sample-barcoded 5' primer and a J-beta primer mix. TCRdb redid the calling of the 5' RACE reads with MiXCR, one entry per CDR3 protein. The data hold 1 million to 1.2 million distinct CDR3 sequences, with 30% to 40% observed a single time. Peripheral blood, roughly 9.1 milliliters per donor, was collected. Total RNA, at least 5 micrograms per sample, came from PBMCs. This receptor was obtained from a man aged 18 to 29 in good health. Material for sequencing was blood. V gene TRBV20-1 combines with J gene TRBJ1-5; D is perhaps TRBD1 (6 bases). Here the CDR3 DNA reads TGCAGTGCTAGACGTGCGCAGGGGTATAGCAATCAGCCCCAGCATTTT. Its translation is CSARRAQGYSNQPQHF.